This T cell receptor beta chain was identified during a study of blood T cell repertoires in COVID-19. Background on the study: Some COVID-19 samples were acute and others convalescent; all came from the United States, Italy and Spain. T cells, B-cell-depleted T cells, or PBMCs supplied cDNA or gDNA.

Germline V gene data show CDR1 as MDHEN and CDR2 as SYDVKM. V dropped 10 bases and J dropped 7; count of bases not matched to a gene: 14. The CDR3 totals 15 residues. The authors' processing: Estimates of nucleated cell counts were drawn from the amplification of reference gene primers. Only in-frame clones appear in the TCRdb table, and some are missing; sequencing was by immunoSEQ multiplex PCR. D and trimming come from the DNA, and the V and J calls and clone size come from that table. The data show approximately 300,000 clones, roughly 87% seen once. This sequence originates from a woman in her forties or fifties who had recovered from COVID-19. Sample: peripheral blood. The rearrangement links TRBV28 to TRBJ1-2; 11 bases map to TRBD1. The CDR3 DNA is TGTGCCACCCCGTCCCCGGGACAGGGGGTATCTGGCTACACCTTC. This gives the protein CATPSPGQGVSGYTF.